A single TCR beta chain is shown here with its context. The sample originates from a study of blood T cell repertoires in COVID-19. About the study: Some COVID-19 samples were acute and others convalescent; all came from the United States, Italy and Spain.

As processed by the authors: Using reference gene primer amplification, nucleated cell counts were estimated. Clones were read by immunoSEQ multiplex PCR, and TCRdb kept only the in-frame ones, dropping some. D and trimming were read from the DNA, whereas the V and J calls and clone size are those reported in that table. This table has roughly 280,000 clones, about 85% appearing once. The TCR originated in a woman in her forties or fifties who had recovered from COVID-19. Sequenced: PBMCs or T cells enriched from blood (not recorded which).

The CDR3 DNA reads TGTGCCAGCAGTTTAATCGGGGGGCGGAATTCACCCCTCCACTTT. It codes for CASSLIGGRNSPLHF. The chain employs TRBV28 and TRBJ1-6, with D possibly TRBD1 on 6 matching bases. V was trimmed by 2 bases and J by 7 bases, leaving 12 bases between them. Looked up from germline, CDR1 is MDHEN and CDR2 is SYDVKM. This CDR3 region has 15 residues.